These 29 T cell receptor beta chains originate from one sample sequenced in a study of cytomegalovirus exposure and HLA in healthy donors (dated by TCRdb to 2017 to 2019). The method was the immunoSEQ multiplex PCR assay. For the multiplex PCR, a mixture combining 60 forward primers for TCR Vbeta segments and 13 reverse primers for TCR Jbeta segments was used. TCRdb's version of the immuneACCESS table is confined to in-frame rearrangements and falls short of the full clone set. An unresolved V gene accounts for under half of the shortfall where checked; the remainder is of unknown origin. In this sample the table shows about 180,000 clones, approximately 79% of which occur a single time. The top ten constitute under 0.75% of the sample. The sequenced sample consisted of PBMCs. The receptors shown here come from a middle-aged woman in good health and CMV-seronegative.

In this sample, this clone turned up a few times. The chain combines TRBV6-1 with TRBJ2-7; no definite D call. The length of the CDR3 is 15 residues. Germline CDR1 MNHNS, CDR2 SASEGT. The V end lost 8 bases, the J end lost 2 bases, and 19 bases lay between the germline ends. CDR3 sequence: CASSYENRHPYEQYF. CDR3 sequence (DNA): TGTGCCAGCTCGTACGAAAACAGACACCCCTACGAGCAGTACTTC.

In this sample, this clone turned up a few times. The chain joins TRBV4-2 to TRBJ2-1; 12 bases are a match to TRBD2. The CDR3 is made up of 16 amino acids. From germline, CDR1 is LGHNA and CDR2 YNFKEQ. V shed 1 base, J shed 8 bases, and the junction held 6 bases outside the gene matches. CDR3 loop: CASSQAGTSGWDEQFF. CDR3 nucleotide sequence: TGTGCCAGCAGCCAAGCCGGGACTAGCGGGTGGGATGAGCAGTTCTTC.

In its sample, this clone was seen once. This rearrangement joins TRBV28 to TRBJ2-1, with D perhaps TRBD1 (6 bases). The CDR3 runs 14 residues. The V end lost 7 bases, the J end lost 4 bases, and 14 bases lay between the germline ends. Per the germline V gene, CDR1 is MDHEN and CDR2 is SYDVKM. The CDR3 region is CASTPPTGYNEQFF. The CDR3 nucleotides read TGTGCCAGCACCCCACCGACAGGATACAATGAGCAGTTCTTC.

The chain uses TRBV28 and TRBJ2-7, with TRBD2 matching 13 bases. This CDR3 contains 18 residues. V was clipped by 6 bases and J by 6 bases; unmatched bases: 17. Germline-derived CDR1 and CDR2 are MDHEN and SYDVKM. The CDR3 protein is CASSPGLAGALGALEQYF. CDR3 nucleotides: TGTGCCAGCAGCCCCGGACTAGCGGGAGCCCTTGGGGCTCTCGAGCAGTACTTC.

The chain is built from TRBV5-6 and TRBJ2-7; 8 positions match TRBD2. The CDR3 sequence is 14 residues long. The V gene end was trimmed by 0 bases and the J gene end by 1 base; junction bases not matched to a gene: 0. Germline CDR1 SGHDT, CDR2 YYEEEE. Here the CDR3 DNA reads TGTGCCAGCAGCTTGGGCGGGGGGTCCTACGAGCAGTACTTC. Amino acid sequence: CASSLGGGSYEQYF.

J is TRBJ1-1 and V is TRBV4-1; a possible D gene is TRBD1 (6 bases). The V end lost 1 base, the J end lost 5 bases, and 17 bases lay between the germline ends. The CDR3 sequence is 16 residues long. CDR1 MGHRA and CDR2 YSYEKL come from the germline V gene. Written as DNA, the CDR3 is TGCGCCAGCAGCCAAGGAACCGCAGGGGTCGGGACTGAAGCTTTCTTT. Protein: CASSQGTAGVGTEAFF.

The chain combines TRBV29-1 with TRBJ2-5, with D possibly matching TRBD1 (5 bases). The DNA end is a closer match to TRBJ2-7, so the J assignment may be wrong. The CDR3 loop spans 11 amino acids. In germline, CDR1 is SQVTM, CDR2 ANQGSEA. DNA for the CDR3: TGCAGCGTAGGGGATGTCGACGAGCAGTACTTC. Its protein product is CSVGDVDEQYF.

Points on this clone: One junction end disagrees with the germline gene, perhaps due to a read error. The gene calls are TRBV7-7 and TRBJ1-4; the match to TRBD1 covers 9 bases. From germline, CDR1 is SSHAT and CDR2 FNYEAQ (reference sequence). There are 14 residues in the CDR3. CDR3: CASSPGQGLGKLFF. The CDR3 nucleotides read TGTGCTAGCAGCCCAGGACAGGGGTTAGGAAAACTGTTTTTT.

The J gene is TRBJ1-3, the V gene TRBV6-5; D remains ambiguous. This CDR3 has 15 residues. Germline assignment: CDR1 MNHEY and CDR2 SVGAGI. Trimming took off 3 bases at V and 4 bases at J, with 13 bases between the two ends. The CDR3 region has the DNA TGTGCCAGCAGTTATTCGTCAGGCCCAGGAAACACCATATATTTT. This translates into CASSYSSGPGNTIYF.

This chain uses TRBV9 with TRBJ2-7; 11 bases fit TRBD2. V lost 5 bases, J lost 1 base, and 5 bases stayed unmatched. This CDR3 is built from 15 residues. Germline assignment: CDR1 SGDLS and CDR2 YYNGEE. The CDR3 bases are TGTGCCAGCAGTTTGGGACTAGCGGCATCCTACGAGCAGTACTTC. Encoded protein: CASSLGLAASYEQYF.

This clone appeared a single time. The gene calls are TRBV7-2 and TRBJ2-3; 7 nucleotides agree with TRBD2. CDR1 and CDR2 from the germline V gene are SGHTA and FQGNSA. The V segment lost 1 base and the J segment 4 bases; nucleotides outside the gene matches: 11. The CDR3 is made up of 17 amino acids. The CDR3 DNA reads TGTGCCAGCAGCTTAGTGGCGAGCGGGATGTCCCCAGATACGCAGTATTTT. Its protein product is CASSLVASGMSPDTQYF.

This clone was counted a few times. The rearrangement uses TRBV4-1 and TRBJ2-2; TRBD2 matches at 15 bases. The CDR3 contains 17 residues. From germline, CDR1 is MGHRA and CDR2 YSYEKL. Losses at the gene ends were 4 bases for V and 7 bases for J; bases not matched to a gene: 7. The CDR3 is CASSLGLAGGSGGELFF. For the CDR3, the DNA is TGCGCCAGCAGCCTAGGACTAGCGGGAGGGTCAGGCGGGGAGCTGTTTTTT.

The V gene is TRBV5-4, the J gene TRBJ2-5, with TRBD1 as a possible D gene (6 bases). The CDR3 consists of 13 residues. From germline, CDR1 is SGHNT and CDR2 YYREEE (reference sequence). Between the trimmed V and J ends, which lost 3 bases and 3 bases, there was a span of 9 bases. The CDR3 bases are TGTGCCAGCAGCTGGGGACACAAAGAGACCCAGTACTTC. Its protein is CASSWGHKETQYF.

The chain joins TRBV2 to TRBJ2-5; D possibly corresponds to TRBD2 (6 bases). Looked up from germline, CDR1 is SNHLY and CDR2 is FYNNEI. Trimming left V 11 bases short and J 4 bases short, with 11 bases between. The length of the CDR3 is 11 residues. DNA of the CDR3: TGTGCCGCGGGGACGGGAGAGACCCAGTACTTC. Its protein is CAAGTGETQYF.

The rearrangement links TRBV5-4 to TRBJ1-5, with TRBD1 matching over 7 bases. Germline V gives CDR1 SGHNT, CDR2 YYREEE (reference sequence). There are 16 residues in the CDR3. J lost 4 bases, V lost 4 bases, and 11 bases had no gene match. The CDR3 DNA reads TGTGCCAGCAGCATTTATCCGGGACAGACTAATCAGCCCCAGCATTTT. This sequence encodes CASSIYPGQTNQPQHF.

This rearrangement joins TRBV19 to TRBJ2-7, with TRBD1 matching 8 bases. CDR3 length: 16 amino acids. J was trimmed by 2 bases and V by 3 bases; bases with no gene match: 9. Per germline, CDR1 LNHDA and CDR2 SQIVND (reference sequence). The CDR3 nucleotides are TGTGCCAGTAGTATTCTTCGAGGGACAGGAACCTACGAGCAGTACTTC. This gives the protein CASSILRGTGTYEQYF.

CDR3 coding DNA: TGTGCCACCTCCTCAGGGGCGGGCGGCTACACCTTC. Translating gives CATSSGAGGYTF. The V call is TRBV6-5, the J call TRBJ1-2; D may be TRBD1 (6 bases). Germline V gene lookup returns CDR1 MNHEY and CDR2 SVGAGI. The germline V and J ends were trimmed by 10 bases and 8 bases, with 17 bases remaining between them. CDR3 length equals 12 residues.

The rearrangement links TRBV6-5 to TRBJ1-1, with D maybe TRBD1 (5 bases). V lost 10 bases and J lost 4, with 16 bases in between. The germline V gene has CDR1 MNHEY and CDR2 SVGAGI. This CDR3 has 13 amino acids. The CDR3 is CATSNGGGTEAFF. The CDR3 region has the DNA TGTGCCACCTCAAACGGGGGGGGCACTGAAGCTTTCTTT.

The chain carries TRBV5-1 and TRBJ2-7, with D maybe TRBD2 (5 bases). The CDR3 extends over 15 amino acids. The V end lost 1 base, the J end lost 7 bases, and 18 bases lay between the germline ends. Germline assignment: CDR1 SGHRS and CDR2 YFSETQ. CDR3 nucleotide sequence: TGCGCCAGCAGCTTGCGGGGTTTCGGTCTGGGGGAGCAGTACTTC. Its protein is CASSLRGFGLGEQYF.

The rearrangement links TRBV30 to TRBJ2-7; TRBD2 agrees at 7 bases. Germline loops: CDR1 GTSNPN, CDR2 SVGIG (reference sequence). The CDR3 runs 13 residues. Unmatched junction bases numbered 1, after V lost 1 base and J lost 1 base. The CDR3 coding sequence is TGTGCCTGGAGTGCGGGGGGTTCCTACGAGCAGTACTTC. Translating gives CAWSAGGSYEQYF.

CDR3 sequence: CAWSARGEQFF. The CDR3 coding sequence is TGTGCCTGGAGCGCCCGGGGTGAGCAGTTCTTC. The rearrangement links TRBV30 to TRBJ2-1, with D maybe TRBD2 (5 bases). This CDR3 spans 11 amino acids. The germline V gene encodes CDR1 GTSNPN and CDR2 SVGIG (reference sequence). V lost 3 bases and J 9 bases, leaving 9 bases between the germline ends. Filled out from reference TRBV30 and TRBJ2-1, the complete variable domain reads SQTIHQWPATLVQPVGSPLSLECTVEGTSNPNLYWYRQAAGRGLQLLFYSVGIGQISSEVPQNLSASRPQDRQFILSSKKLLLSDSGFYLCAWSARGEQFFGPGTRLTVL.

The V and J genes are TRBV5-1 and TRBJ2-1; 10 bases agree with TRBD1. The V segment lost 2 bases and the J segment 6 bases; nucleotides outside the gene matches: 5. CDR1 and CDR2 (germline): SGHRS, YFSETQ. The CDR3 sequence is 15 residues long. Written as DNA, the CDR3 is TGCGCCAGCAGCTTACCGGGACAGGGGTCCAATGAGCAGTTCTTC. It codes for CASSLPGQGSNEQFF.

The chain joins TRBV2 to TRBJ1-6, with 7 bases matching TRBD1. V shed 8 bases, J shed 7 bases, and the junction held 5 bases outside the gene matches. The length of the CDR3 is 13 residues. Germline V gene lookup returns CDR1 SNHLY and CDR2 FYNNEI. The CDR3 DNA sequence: TGTGCCAGCGGGACAGTTGAAAATTCACCCCTCCACTTT. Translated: CASGTVENSPLHF.

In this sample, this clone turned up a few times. The chain's CDR3 is CASSDSGDQPQHF. The CDR3 region has the DNA TGTGCCAGCAGTGATTCGGGGGATCAGCCCCAGCATTTT. The chain combines TRBV2 with TRBJ1-5; D might be TRBD1 (5 bases). The germline V gene has CDR1 SNHLY and CDR2 FYNNEI. V lost 3 bases and J 5 bases, leaving 8 bases between the germline ends. The CDR3 contains 13 residues.

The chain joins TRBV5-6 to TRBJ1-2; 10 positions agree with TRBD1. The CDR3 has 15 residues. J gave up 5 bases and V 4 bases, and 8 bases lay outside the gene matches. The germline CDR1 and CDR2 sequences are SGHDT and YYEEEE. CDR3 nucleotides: TGTGCCAGCAGCACCGGACAGGGGGTTGGTTATGGCTACACCTTC. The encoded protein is CASSTGQGVGYGYTF.

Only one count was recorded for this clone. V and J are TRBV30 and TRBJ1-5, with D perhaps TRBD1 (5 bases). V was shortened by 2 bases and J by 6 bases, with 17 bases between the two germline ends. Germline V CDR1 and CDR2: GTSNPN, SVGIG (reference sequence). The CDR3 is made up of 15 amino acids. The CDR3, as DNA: TGTGCCTGGAGTTTCCCTCGGGGCGGGACTCAGCCCCAGCATTTT. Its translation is CAWSFPRGGTQPQHF.

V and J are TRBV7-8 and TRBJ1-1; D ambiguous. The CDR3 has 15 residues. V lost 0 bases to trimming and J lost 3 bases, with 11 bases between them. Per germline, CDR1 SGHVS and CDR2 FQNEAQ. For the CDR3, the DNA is TGTGCCAGCAGCTTAGCCAGGTTGAAGGACACTGAAGCTTTCTTT. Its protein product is CASSLARLKDTEAFF.

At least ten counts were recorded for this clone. CDR3 in DNA: TGTGCCAGCAGTTATCGGCAGGGAGGTTTAGGGTTCTTC. Its protein is CASSYRQGGLGFF. V and J are TRBV6-5 and TRBJ2-1; weak D call: TRBD2 (6 bases). Germline CDR1 and CDR2: MNHEY and SVGAGI. This CDR3 contains 13 residues. V gave up 3 bases and J gave up 15 bases, with 18 bases separating them.

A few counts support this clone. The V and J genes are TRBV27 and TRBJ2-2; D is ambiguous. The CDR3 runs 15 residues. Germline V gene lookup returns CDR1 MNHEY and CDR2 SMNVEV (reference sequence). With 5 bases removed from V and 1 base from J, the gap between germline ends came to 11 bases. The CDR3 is CASSPSRQNTGELFF. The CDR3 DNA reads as TGTGCCAGCAGTCCCTCTCGACAGAACACCGGGGAGCTGTTTTTT.